This T cell receptor beta chain was observed in a study of control samples from healthy donors and cancer patients. TCRdb's copy holds only in-frame clones and misses some; the assay was immunoSEQ multiplex PCR. The sample has 130,000 or so clones, 87% seen once; the top ten hold about 3%. Germline V gene sequence: CDR1 SGHAT, CDR2 FQNNGV. Trimming took 4 bases from V and 0 from J, leaving 15 bases between them. The CDR3 contains 16 residues. The chain combines TRBV11-2 with TRBJ1-1; D gene unclear. Sequenced: blood. This clonotype was sampled from a man in his sixties in good health. The CDR3 region is CASSSVVSNLNTEAFF. The CDR3 region has the DNA TGTGCCAGCAGCTCAGTCGTCAGTAATCTGAACACTGAAGCTTTCTTT.